This T cell receptor (beta chain) came from a study of blood T cell repertoires in COVID-19. Across the study: Samples of COVID-19 (acute and convalescent) were obtained from the United States, Italy and Spain.

Participants had their cohort set by participant-reported clinical history. Using immunoSEQ multiplex PCR, the repertoire was profiled, and TCRdb retains in-frame clones only, with some absent. Here the sample spans about 400,000 clones, roughly 86% being singletons. Trimming stripped 4 bases from V and 4 bases from J, with 13 bases between. The CDR3 runs 14 residues. Germline CDR1 is MDHEN and CDR2 is SYDVKM. Sequenced material: PBMCs or T cells enriched from blood (not recorded which). The chain recombines TRBV28 with TRBJ1-1; D not resolved. This sequence was found in a man aged 35 to 55 in a cohort exposed to, infected with or recovered from COVID-19 (not recorded which). As DNA, the CDR3 is TGTGCCAGCAGTTCTCCGGGAGGGAGCACTGAAGCTTTCTTT. Amino acid sequence: CASSSPGGSTEAFF.